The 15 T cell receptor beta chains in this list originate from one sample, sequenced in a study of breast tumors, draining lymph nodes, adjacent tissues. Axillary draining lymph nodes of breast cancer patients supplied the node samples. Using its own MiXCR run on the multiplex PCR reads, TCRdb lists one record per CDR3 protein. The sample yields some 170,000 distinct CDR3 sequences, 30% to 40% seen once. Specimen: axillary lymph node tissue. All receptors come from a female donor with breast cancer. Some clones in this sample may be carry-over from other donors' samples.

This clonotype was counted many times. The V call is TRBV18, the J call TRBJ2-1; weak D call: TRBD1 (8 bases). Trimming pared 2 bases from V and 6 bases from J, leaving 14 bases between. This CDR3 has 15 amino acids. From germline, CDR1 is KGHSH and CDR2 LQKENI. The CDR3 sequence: CASSPMSGTGNEQFF. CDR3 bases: TGTGCCAGCTCACCAATGAGCGGGACAGGCAATGAGCAGTTCTTC.

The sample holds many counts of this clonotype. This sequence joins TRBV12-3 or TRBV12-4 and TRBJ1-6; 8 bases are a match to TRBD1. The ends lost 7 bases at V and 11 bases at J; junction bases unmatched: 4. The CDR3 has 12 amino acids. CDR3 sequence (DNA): TGTGCCAGCACCTCACAGGGGGCACCCCTCCACTTT. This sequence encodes CASTSQGAPLHF.

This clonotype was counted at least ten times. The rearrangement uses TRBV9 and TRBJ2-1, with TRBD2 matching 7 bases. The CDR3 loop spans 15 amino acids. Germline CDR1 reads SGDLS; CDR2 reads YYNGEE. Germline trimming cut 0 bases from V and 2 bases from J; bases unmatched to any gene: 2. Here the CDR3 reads CASSVGGGAYNEQFF. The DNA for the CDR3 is TGTGCCAGCAGCGTAGGTGGGGGGGCCTACAATGAGCAGTTCTTC.

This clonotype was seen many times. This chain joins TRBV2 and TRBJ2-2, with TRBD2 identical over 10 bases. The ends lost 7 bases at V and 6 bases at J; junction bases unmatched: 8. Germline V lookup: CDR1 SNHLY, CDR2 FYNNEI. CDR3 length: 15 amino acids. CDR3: CASNEREGEAGELFF. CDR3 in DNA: TGTGCCAGCAATGAGCGGGAGGGCGAGGCCGGGGAGCTGTTTTTT.

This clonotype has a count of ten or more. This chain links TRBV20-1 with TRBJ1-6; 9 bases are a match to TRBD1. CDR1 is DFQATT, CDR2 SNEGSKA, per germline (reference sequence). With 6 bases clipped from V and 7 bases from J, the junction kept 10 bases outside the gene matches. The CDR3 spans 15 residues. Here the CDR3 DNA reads TGCAGTGCGGACCGGGACAGGGTTAGGAATTCACCCCTCCACTTT. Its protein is CSADRDRVRNSPLHF.

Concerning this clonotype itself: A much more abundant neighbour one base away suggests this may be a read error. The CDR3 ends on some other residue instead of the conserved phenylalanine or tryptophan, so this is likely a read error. The CDR3 DNA sequence: TGTGCCAGCAGTACCGGACTAGAGGACATTCAGTACCTC. Encoded protein: CASSTGLEDIQYL. The gene calls are TRBV2 and TRBJ2-4, with 7 bases identical to TRBD2. The ends lost 5 bases at V and 8 bases at J; junction bases unmatched: 6. The CDR3 is 13 residues long. CDR1 is SNHLY, CDR2 FYNNEI, per germline.

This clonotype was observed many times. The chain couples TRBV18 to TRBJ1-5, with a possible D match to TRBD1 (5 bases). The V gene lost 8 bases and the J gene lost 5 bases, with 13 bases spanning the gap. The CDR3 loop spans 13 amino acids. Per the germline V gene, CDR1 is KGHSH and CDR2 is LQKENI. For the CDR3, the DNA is TGTGCCAGCCAGGAAACGGGGGATCAGCCCCAGCATTTT. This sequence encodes CASQETGDQPQHF.

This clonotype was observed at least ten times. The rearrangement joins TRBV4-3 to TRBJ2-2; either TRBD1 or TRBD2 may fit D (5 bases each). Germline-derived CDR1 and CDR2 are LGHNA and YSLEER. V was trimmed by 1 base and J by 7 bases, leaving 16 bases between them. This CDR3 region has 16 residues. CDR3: CASSQGDPGTGGELFF. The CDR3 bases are TGCGCCAGCAGCCAAGGTGACCCAGGGACCGGCGGGGAGCTGTTTTTT.

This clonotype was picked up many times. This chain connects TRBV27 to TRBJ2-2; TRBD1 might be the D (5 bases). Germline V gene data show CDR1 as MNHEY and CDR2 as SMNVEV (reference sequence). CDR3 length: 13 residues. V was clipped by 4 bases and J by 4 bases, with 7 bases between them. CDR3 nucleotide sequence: TGTGCCAGCAGTTCCAGGGTCACCGGGGAGCTGTTTTTT. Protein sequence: CASSSRVTGELFF.

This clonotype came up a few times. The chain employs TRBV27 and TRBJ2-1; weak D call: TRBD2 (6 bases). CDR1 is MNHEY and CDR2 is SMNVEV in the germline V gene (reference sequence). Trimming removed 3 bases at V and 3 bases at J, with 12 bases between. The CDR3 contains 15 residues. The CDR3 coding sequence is TGTGCCAGCAGTTTTCGTGGGGGGAACTACAATGAGCAGTTCTTC. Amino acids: CASSFRGGNYNEQFF.

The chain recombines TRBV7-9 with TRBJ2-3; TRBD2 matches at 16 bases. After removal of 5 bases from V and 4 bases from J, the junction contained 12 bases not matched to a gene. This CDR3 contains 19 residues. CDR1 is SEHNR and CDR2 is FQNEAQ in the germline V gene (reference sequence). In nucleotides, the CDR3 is TGTGCCAGCAGCACACCGGGACTAGCGGGAGGGTTAGCGGCAGATACGCAGTATTTT. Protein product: CASSTPGLAGGLAADTQYF.

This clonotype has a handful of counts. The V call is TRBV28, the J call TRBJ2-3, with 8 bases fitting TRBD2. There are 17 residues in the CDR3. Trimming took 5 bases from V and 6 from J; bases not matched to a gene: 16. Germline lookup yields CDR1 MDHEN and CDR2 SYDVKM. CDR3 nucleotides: TGTGCCAGCAGTCTTTTCCCACTCCTTTCGGGGGGGGATACGCAGTATTTT. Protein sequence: CASSLFPLLSGGDTQYF.

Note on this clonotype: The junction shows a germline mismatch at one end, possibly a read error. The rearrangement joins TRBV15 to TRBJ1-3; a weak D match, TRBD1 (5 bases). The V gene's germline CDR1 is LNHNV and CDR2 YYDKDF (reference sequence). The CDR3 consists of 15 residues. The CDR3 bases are TGCGCCACCAGCACGGGGGGGGGAACTGGAAACACCATATATTTT. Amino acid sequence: CATSTGGGTGNTIYF.

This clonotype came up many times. The CDR3: CATSEGGEGRSGEQYF. CDR3 DNA sequence: TGTGCCACCAGTGAAGGAGGTGAAGGCCGTTCAGGCGAGCAGTACTTC. V and J are TRBV24-1 and TRBJ2-7; D might be TRBD2 (5 bases). Trimming removed 4 bases at V and 6 bases at J, with 21 bases between. CDR3 size: 16 residues. Per the germline V gene, CDR1 is KGHDR and CDR2 is SFDVKD.

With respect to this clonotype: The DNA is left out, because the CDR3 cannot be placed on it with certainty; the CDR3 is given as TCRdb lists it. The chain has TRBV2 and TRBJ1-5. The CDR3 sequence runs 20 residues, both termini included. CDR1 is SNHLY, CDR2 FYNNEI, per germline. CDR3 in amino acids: CASATGPGEKLFFGSGTQHF.